Each of the 21 T cell receptor beta chains below was sequenced from the same sample in a study of shared clonotypes between healthy human individuals. Assay: immunoSEQ multiplex PCR; the TCRdb copy retains only in-frame clones and omits some. The sample includes about a million clones, approximately 77% seen only once; the top ten take 0.89%. The material sequenced was memory CD4+ T cells from PBMCs. Documented subset: CD45RA-negative fraction. The receptor source for this set is a young man in good health. Some clones in this sample may be carry-over from other donors' samples.

The rearrangement uses TRBV2 and TRBJ1-1; unclear D gene. V was cut by 1 base and J by 4 bases, with 7 bases left in between. The CDR3 extends over 13 amino acids. Germline-derived CDR1 and CDR2 are SNHLY and FYNNEI. The CDR3 loop is CASSEVQTTEAFF. CDR3 DNA: TGTGCCAGCAGTGAAGTCCAAACCACTGAAGCTTTCTTT. Together with reference TRBV2 and TRBJ1-1, the CDR3 gives the full variable domain: EPEVTQTPSHQVTQMGQEVILRCVPISNHLYFYWYRQILGQKVEFLVSFYNNEISEKSEIFDDQFSVERPDGSNFTLKIRSTKLEDSAMYFCASSEVQTTEAFFGQGTRLTVV.

This clone was seen a single time. The rearrangement joins TRBV4-1 to TRBJ2-1, with 11 bases lining up with TRBD2. Trimming removed 1 base from V and 2 bases from J; junction bases left unmatched: 7. This CDR3 contains 18 residues. CDR1 and CDR2 (germline): MGHRA, YSYEKL. The CDR3 here is CASSQGGGLAGPYNEQFF. For the CDR3, the DNA is TGCGCCAGCAGCCAAGGCGGCGGACTAGCGGGCCCCTACAATGAGCAGTTCTTC.

This chain connects TRBV29-1 to TRBJ2-7; the match to TRBD1 covers 10 bases. Germline V CDR1 and CDR2: SQVTM, ANQGSEA. The V segment lost 7 bases and the J segment 2 bases; nucleotides outside the gene matches: 8. The CDR3 contains 14 residues. CDR3 loop: CSASPGTGAYEQYF. For the CDR3, the DNA is TGCAGCGCATCCCCCGGGACAGGGGCCTACGAGCAGTACTTC.

The genes are TRBV18 and TRBJ2-6, with TRBD1 as a possible D gene (6 bases). Germline CDR1 is KGHSH and CDR2 is LQKENI. Trimming pared 6 bases from V and 1 base from J, leaving 13 bases between. The CDR3 runs to 16 residues. Here the CDR3 reads CASSLSQGSGANVLTF. DNA of the CDR3: TGTGCCAGCTCCCTTTCACAGGGATCTGGGGCCAACGTCCTGACTTTC.

V gene TRBV30 combines with J gene TRBJ1-4, with D hard to call. The V end lost 0 bases, the J end lost 3 bases, and 11 bases lay between the germline ends. The germline V gene has CDR1 GTSNPN and CDR2 SVGIG (reference sequence). The CDR3 is 15 amino acids. In DNA, the CDR3 is TGTGCCTGGAGTGTACAGATGGCAGCTAATGAAAAACTGTTTTTT. Protein sequence: CAWSVQMAANEKLFF.

This clone showed up just once. The J gene is TRBJ2-1, the V gene TRBV19; D might be TRBD1 (5 bases). The V end was cut by 3 bases, the J end by 7 bases, with 10 bases between. Germline CDR1 is LNHDA and CDR2 is SQIVND (reference sequence). The CDR3 has 13 amino acids. CDR3 loop: CASSMAGLNEQFF. In nucleotides, the CDR3 is TGTGCCAGTAGTATGGCAGGGCTTAATGAGCAGTTCTTC.

The CDR3 region has the DNA TGTGCCAGCAGCGGGGGACAGGGAAATGAAAAACTGTTTTTT. It codes for CASSGGQGNEKLFF. The chain combines TRBV9 with TRBJ1-4, with 9 nucleotides matching TRBD1. The trim removed 3 bases at V and 5 bases at J, leaving 2 bases unmatched. CDR3 size: 14 residues. From germline, CDR1 is SGDLS and CDR2 YYNGEE.

The chain couples TRBV6-4 to TRBJ1-4; no firm D call. Trimming took off 7 bases at V and 6 bases at J, with 9 bases between the two ends. This CDR3 contains 12 residues. Per germline, CDR1 MRHNA and CDR2 SNTAGT. DNA of the CDR3: TGTGCCAGCACCTCGAACGATGAAAAACTGTTTTTT. It translates to CASTSNDEKLFF.

This rearrangement joins TRBV28 to TRBJ2-2; 8 bases align to TRBD1. Trimming at V came to 2 bases and at J to 6 bases, leaving 8 bases not matched to a gene. Per the germline V gene, CDR1 is MDHEN and CDR2 is SYDVKM. The CDR3 length is 16 residues. CDR3 DNA sequence: TGTGCCAGCAGTTTAATGGGGACGACAGGGGCCGGGGAGCTGTTTTTT. It specifies CASSLMGTTGAGELFF.

The table lists this clone with a few counts. The genes are TRBV19 and TRBJ1-2, with D perhaps matching TRBD1 (6 bases). V lost 1 base and J 7 bases, leaving 13 bases between the germline ends. The germline gives CDR1 LNHDA, CDR2 SQIVND (reference sequence). The CDR3 is 14 amino acids. The CDR3 here is CASSIGRTGFGYTF. CDR3 in DNA: TGTGCCAGTAGTATAGGAAGAACAGGGTTTGGCTACACCTTC. Complete variable domain (other parts from reference TRBV19 and TRBJ1-2): DGGITQSPKYLFRKEGQNVTLSCEQNLNHDAMYWYRQDPGQGLRLIYYSQIVNDFQKGDIAEGYSVSREKKESFPLTVTSAQKNPTAFYLCASSIGRTGFGYTFGSGTRLTVV.

The V gene is TRBV18, the J gene TRBJ2-2, with D unresolved. Between the trimmed V and J ends, which lost 3 bases and 0 bases, there was a span of 8 bases. The CDR3 consists of 15 residues. Germline CDR1 and CDR2: KGHSH and LQKENI. The DNA of the CDR3 is TGTGCCAGCTCACCCCGGCCCGCGAACACCGGGGAGCTGTTTTTT. Residues: CASSPRPANTGELFF. The variable domain in full, with the rest retrieved from reference TRBV18 and TRBJ2-2, is NAGVMQNPRHLVRRRGQEARLRCSPMKGHSHVYWYRQLPEEGLKFMVYLQKENIIDESGMPKERFSAEFPKEGPSILRIQQVVRGDSAAYFCASSPRPANTGELFFGEGSRLTVL.

DNA for the CDR3: TGTGCCAGCATCGTATCCGAATACAATGAGCAGTTCTTC. This sequence encodes CASIVSEYNEQFF. V gene TRBV2 combines with J gene TRBJ2-1; D is undetermined. Germline CDR1 reads SNHLY; CDR2 reads FYNNEI. CDR3 length: 13 amino acids. Trimming left V 7 bases short and J 4 bases short, with 11 bases between.

Concerning this clone itself: The sample has other DNA sequences that encode this CDR3 too. The chain recombines TRBV14 with TRBJ1-1; unclear D gene. Trimming removed 1 base from V and 2 bases from J, with 11 bases in between. The CDR3 sequence is 15 residues long. CDR1 is SGHDN and CDR2 is FVKESK in the germline V gene. The CDR3 reads CASSQAGRLNTEAFF. The CDR3 region has the DNA TGTGCCAGCAGCCAAGCAGGCAGACTAAACACTGAAGCTTTCTTT.

The chain couples TRBV29-1 to TRBJ2-3, with 11 bases lining up with TRBD2. V trimming: 6 bases; J trimming: 0 bases; junction bases outside the gene matches: 11. The CDR3 has 17 amino acids. The germline V gene has CDR1 SQVTM and CDR2 ANQGSEA. The chain's CDR3 is CSVWGGLADISTDTQYF. The CDR3 DNA sequence: TGCAGCGTGTGGGGGGGACTAGCGGATATTAGCACAGATACGCAGTATTTT.

This clone has only one observation. The chain links TRBV11-2 to TRBJ2-5; the match to TRBD2 covers 10 bases. The CDR3 is made up of 14 amino acids. V trimming: 5 bases; J trimming: 4 bases; junction bases outside the gene matches: 4. The germline V gene has CDR1 SGHAT and CDR2 FQNNGV. The CDR3 DNA is TGTGCCAGCAGCCCCCTAGCGGGAGCAGAGACCCAGTACTTC. It codes for CASSPLAGAETQYF.

This clone occurred once. The chain links TRBV7-9 to TRBJ2-5, with a weak D call TRBD2 (6 bases). Looked up from germline, CDR1 is SEHNR and CDR2 is FQNEAQ (reference sequence). The V gene lost 5 bases and the J gene lost 6 bases, with 13 bases spanning the gap. There are 13 residues in the CDR3. In DNA, the CDR3 is TGTGCCAGCAGCCCTCGGGACTTCCAGACCCAGTACTTC. Translation: CASSPRDFQTQYF.

The table lists this clone with many counts. The gene calls are TRBV2 and TRBJ2-7; possibly TRBD2 for D (6 bases). With 3 bases removed from V and 5 bases from J, the gap between germline ends came to 11 bases. The CDR3 contains 13 residues. Germline V gene data show CDR1 as SNHLY and CDR2 as FYNNEI. CDR3 protein: CASSDSGTHEQYF. The CDR3 DNA is TGTGCCAGCAGTGATTCAGGGACTCACGAGCAGTACTTC.

The CDR3 reads CASSLIDRADTQYF. As DNA, the CDR3 is TGTGCCAGCAGTTTAATCGACAGGGCAGATACGCAGTATTTT. The V gene is TRBV27, the J gene TRBJ2-3, with TRBD1 identical over 7 bases. The CDR3 has 14 amino acids. The V segment lost 2 bases and the J segment 4 bases; nucleotides outside the gene matches: 3. From germline, CDR1 is MNHEY and CDR2 SMNVEV (reference sequence).

The chain joins TRBV7-9 to TRBJ2-7; D is possibly TRBD1 (5 bases). The germline V gene has CDR1 SEHNR and CDR2 FQNEAQ (reference sequence). Trimming removed 1 base at V and 1 base at J, with 14 bases between. The CDR3 is 16 amino acids. CDR3 in DNA: TGTGCCAGCAGCTTAGGAAGGACATCTTTTTCCTACGAGCAGTACTTC. Its protein is CASSLGRTSFSYEQYF.

This chain connects TRBV7-9 to TRBJ1-3; D might be TRBD1 (5 bases). The CDR3 is made up of 13 amino acids. Germline CDR1 reads SEHNR; CDR2 reads FQNEAQ (reference sequence). Trimming cost V 8 bases and J 4 bases, with 12 bases left between them. CDR3 protein: CASLSGFGNTIYF. DNA for the CDR3: TGTGCCAGCCTTTCAGGGTTCGGAAACACCATATATTTT.

The chain joins TRBV7-9 to TRBJ2-7, with D possibly matching TRBD2 (5 bases). Per germline, CDR1 SEHNR and CDR2 FQNEAQ (reference sequence). V gave up 5 bases and J gave up 0 bases, with 17 bases separating them. The length of the CDR3 is 16 residues. The CDR3 sequence is CASSAGGGRASYEQYF. For the CDR3, the DNA is TGTGCCAGCAGCGCGGGTGGTGGGCGGGCCTCCTACGAGCAGTACTTC.